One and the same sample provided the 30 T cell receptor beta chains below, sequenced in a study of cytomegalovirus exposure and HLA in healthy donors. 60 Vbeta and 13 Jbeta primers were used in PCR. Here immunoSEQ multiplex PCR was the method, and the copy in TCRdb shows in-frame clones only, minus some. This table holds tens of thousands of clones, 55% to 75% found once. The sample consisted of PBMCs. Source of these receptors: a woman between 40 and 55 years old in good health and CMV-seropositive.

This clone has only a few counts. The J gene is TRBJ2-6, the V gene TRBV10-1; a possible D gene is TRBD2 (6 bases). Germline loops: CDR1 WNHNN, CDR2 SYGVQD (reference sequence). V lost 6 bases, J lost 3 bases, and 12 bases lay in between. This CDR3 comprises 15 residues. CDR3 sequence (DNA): TGCGCCAGCAGCCCCCGGAGGGATGGGGCCAACGTCCTGACTTTC. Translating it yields CASSPRRDGANVLTF.

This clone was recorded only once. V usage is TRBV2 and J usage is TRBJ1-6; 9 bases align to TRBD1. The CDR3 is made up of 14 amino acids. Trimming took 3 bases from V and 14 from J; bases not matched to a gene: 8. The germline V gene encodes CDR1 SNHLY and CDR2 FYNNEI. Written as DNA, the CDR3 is TGTGCCAGCAGTGAGGGACAGGGCCCGTACACCCTCCACTTT. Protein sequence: CASSEGQGPYTLHF.

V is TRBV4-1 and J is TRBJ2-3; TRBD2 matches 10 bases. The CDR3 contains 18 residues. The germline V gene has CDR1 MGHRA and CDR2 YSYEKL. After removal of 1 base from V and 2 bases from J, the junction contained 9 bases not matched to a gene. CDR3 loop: CASSQALLAGAATDTQYF. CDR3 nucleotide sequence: TGCGCCAGCAGCCAAGCCCTCCTAGCGGGGGCCGCCACAGATACGCAGTATTTT.

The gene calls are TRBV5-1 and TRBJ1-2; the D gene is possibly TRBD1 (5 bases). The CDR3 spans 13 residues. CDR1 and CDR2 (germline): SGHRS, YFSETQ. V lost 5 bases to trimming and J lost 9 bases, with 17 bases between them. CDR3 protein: CASRPDTERSYTF. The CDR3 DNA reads TGCGCCAGCAGACCGGACACCGAGAGGAGCTACACCTTC.

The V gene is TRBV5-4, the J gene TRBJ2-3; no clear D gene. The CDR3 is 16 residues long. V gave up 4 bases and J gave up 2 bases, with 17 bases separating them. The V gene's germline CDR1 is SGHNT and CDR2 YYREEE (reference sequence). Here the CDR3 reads CASSEKTSLHTDTQYF. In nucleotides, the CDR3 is TGTGCCAGCAGCGAGAAGACATCCCTCCACACAGATACGCAGTATTTT.

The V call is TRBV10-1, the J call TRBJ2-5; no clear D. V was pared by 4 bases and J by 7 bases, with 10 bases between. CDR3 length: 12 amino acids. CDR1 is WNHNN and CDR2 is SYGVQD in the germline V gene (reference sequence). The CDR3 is CASSGAGSTQYF. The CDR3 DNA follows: TGCGCCAGCAGTGGAGCCGGGTCGACCCAGTACTTC.

The CDR3 is CASSISKGQPQHF. The CDR3 nucleotides read TGTGCCAGTAGTATAAGCAAGGGGCAGCCCCAGCATTTT. The chain joins TRBV19 to TRBJ1-5, with a possible D match to TRBD1 (5 bases). V lost 2 bases, J lost 7 bases, and 9 bases lay in between. The CDR3 extends over 13 amino acids. Germline CDR1 and CDR2: LNHDA and SQIVND (reference sequence).

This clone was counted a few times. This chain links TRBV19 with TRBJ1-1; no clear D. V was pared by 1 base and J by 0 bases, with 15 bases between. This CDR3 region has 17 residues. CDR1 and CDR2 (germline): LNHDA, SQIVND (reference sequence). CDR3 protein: CASSIGSGLTLNTEAFF. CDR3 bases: TGTGCCAGTAGTATAGGGAGTGGGTTAACCTTGAACACTGAAGCTTTCTTT.

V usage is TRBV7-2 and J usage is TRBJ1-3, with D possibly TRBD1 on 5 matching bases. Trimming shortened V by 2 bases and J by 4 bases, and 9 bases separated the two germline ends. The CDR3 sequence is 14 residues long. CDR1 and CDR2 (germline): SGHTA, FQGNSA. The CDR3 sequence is CASSLQTAGNTIYF. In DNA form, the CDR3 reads TGTGCCAGCAGCTTACAGACAGCGGGAAACACCATATATTTT.

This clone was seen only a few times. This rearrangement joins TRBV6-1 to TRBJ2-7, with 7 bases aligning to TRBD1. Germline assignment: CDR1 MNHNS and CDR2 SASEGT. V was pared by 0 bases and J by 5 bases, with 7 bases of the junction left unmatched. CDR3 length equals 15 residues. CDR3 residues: CASSEAIEGADEQYF. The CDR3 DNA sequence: TGTGCCAGCAGTGAAGCTATTGAGGGGGCGGACGAGCAGTACTTC.

The CDR3 region has the DNA TGTGCCAGCAGTTCCGCTATACAGGGGAAGGACGAGCAGTACTTC. It specifies CASSSAIQGKDEQYF. The chain carries TRBV5-6 and TRBJ2-7; TRBD1 aligns across 7 bases. The trim removed 5 bases at V and 5 bases at J, leaving 13 bases unmatched. The CDR3 has 15 residues. Germline CDR1 and CDR2: SGHDT and YYEEEE. Looking up the rest from reference TRBV5-6 and TRBJ2-7 gives the full variable domain: DAGVTQSPTHLIKTRGQQVTLRCSPKSGHDTVSWYQQALGQGPQFIFQYYEEEERQRGNFPDRFSGHQFPNYSSELNVNALLLGDSALYLCASSSAIQGKDEQYFGPGTRLTVT.

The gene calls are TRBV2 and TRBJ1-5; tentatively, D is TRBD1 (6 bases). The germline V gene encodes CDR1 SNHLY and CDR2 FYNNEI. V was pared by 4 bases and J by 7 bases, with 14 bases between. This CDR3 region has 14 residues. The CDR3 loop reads CASSVLGGGQPQHF. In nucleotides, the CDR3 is TGTGCCAGCAGTGTTTTGGGGGGGGGCCAGCCCCAGCATTTT.

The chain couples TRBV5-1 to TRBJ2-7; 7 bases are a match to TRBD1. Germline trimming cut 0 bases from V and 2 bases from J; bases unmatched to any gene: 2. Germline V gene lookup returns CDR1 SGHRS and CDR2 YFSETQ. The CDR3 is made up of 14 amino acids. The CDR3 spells CASSLGQGPYEQYF. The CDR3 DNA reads TGCGCCAGCAGCTTGGGACAGGGCCCCTACGAGCAGTACTTC.

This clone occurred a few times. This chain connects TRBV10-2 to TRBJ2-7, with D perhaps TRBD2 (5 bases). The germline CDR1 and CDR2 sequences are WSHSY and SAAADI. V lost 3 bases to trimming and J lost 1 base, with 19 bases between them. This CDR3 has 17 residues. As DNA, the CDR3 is TGCGCCAGCAGTGAACAATCAATCGGGATGATTTCCTACGAGCAGTACTTC. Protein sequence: CASSEQSIGMISYEQYF.

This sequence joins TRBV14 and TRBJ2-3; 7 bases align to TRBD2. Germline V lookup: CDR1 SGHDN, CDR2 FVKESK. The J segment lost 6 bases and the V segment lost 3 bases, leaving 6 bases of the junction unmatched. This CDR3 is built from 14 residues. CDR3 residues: CASSQTSRRDTQYF. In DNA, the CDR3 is TGTGCCAGCAGCCAGACTAGCCGTAGGGATACGCAGTATTTT.

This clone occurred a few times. CDR3 loop: CASTTGFGQPQHF. In nucleotides, the CDR3 is TGTGCCAGCACCACGGGGTTTGGGCAGCCCCAGCATTTT. The V gene is TRBV6-5, the J gene TRBJ1-5, with unresolved D. The CDR3 is made up of 13 amino acids. Germline CDR1 MNHEY, CDR2 SVGAGI. Trimming left V 7 bases short and J 7 bases short, with 14 bases between.

CDR3 coding DNA: TGTGCCAGCAGCCAAGACCAGATGAACACTGAAGCTTTCTTT. It codes for CASSQDQMNTEAFF. The V call is TRBV4-2, the J call TRBJ1-1; no clear D gene. V lost 0 bases and J lost 0, with 5 bases in between. Germline V gene lookup returns CDR1 LGHNA and CDR2 YNFKEQ. This CDR3 is 14 amino acids long.

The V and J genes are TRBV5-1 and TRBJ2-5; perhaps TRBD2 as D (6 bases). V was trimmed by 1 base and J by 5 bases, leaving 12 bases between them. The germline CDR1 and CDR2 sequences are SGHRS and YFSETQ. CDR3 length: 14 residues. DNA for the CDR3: TGCGCCAGCAGCTTGACTAGCTCGGTTGAGACCCAGTACTTC. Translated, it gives CASSLTSSVETQYF.

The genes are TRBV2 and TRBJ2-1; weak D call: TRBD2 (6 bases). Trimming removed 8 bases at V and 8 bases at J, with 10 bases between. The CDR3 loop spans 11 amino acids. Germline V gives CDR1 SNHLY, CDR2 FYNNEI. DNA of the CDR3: TGTGCCAGCGGGACTCACGATGAGCAGTTCTTC. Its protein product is CASGTHDEQFF.

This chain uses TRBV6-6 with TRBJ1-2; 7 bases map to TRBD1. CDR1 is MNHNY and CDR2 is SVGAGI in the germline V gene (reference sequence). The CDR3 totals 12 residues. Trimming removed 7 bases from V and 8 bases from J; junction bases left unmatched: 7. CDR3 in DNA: TGTGCCAGCAAAGGAACAGGGGAAGGCTACACCTTC. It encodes CASKGTGEGYTF.

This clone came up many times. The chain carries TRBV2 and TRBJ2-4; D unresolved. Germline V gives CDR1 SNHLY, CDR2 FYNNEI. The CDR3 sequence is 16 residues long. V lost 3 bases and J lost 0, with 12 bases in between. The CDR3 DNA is TGTGCCAGCAGTGATTACAGAGTCGGAGCCAAAAACATTCAGTACTTC. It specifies CASSDYRVGAKNIQYF.

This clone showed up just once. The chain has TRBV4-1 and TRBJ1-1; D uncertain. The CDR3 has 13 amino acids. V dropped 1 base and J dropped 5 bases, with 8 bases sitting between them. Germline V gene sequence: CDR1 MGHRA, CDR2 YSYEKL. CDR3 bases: TGCGCCAGCAGCCAAGTTGCGGTTACTGAAGCTTTCTTT. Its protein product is CASSQVAVTEAFF.

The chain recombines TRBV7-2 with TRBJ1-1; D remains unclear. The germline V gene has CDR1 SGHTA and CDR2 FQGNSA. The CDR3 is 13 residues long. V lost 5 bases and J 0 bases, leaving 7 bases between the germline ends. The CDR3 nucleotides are TGTGCCAGCAGCCCACAGATGAACACTGAAGCTTTCTTT. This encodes CASSPQMNTEAFF.

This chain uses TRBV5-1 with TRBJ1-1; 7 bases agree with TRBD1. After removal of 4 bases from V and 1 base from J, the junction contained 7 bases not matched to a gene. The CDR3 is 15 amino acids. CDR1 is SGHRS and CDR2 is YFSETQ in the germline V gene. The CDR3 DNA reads TGCGCCAGCAGCACCCAGGGACAGTGGAACACTGAAGCTTTCTTT. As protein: CASSTQGQWNTEAFF.

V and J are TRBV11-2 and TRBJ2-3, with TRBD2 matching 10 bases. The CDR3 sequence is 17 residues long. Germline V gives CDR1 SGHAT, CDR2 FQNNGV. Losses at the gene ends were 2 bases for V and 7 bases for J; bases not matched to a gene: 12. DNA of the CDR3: TGTGCCAGCAGCTTACCACAGGTAGCGGGGGGTCTACATACGCAGTATTTT. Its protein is CASSLPQVAGGLHTQYF.

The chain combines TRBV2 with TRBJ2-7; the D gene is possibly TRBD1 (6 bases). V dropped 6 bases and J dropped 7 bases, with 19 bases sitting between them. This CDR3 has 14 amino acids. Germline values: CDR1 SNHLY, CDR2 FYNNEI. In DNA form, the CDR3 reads TGTGCCAGCAGGGGTCCCAAGGGGGTCGAAGAGCAGTACTTC. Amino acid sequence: CASRGPKGVEEQYF.

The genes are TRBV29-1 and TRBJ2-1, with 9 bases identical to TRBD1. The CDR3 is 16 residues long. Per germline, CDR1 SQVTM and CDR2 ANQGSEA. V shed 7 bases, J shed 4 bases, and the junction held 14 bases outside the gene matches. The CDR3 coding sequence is TGCAGCGCTGACCTACCGGGACAGGGACTTTACAATGAGCAGTTCTTC. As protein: CSADLPGQGLYNEQFF.

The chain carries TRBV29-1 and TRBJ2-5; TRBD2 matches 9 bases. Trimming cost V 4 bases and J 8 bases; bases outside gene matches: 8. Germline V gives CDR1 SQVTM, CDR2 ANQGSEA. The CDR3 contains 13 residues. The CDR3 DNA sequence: TGCAGCGTTGCACCCAGCGGGGGGATTACCCAGTACTTC. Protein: CSVAPSGGITQYF. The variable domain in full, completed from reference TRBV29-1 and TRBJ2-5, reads SAVISQKPSRDICQRGTSLTIQCQVDSQVTMMFWYRQQPGQSLTLIATANQGSEATYESGFVIDKFPISRPNLTFSTLTVSNMSPEDSSIYLCSVAPSGGITQYFGPGTRLLVL.

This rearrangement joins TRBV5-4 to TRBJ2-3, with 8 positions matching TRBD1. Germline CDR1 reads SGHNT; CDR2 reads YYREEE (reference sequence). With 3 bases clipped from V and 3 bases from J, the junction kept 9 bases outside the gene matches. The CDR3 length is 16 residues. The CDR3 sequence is CASSSELGQVTDTQYF. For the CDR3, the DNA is TGTGCCAGCAGCTCTGAGTTGGGACAGGTGACAGATACGCAGTATTTT.

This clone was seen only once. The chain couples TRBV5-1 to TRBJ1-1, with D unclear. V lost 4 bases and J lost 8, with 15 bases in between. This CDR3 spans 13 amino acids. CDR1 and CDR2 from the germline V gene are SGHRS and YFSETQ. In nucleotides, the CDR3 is TGCGCCAGCAGCGCCCTTGGGCATGGGGAAGCTTTCTTT. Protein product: CASSALGHGEAFF.